This T cell receptor (beta chain) was identified during a study of blood T cell repertoires in COVID-19. Study-level background: Material from acute and convalescent COVID-19 was sourced from the United States, Italy and Spain.

The study drew participants aged about 18 to 89 years from some 25 US areas. Donors in Cohort 3 counted as recovered after two negative PCRs, clearance, or symptom resolution. Original data processing: Amplification of reference gene primers provided the estimated nucleated cell counts. Only in-frame clones appear in the TCRdb table, and some are missing; sequencing was by immunoSEQ multiplex PCR. That table is the source of V, J and clone size, and D and trimming were worked out from the DNA. Of around 310,000 clones in the sample, 88% were seen once. Germline loops: CDR1 MNHEY, CDR2 SMNVEV (reference sequence). CDR3 length: 13 residues. The V end was cut by 0 bases, the J end by 8 bases, with 10 bases between.

The rearrangement joins TRBV27 to TRBJ1-2; a possible D gene is TRBD1 (6 bases). The sequence was obtained from a man in his thirties or forties who had recovered from COVID-19. The sample was PBMCs or T cells enriched from blood (not recorded which). The CDR3, as DNA: TGTGCCAGCAGTTTATCGGGACATCACGGCTACACCTTC. This translates into CASSLSGHHGYTF.